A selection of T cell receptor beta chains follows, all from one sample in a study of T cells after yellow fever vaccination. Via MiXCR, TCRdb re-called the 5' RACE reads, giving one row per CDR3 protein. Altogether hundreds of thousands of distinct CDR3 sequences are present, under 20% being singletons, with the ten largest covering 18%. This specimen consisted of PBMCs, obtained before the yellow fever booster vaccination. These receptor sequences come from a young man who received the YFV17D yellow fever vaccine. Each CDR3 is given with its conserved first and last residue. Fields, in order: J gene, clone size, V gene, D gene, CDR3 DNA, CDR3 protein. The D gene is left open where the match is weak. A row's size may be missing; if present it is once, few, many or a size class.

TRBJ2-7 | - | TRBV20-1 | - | TGCAGTGCCAGTCCAGCTACCAACGAGCAGTACTTC | CSASPATNEQYF
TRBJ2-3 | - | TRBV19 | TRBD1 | TGTGCCAGTAGTCCCAGGGACAGGGCCCCCGGGGGTACGCAGTATTTT | CASSPRDRAPGGTQYF
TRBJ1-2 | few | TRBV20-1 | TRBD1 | TGCAGTGCTAGAGGTCCCCCCGGGACAGGCATCTCTAACTATGGCTACACCTTC | CSARGPPGTGISNYGYTF
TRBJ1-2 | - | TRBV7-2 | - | TGTGCCAGCAGCTCGCACTTCTCCACTAACTATGGCTACACCTTC | CASSSHFSTNYGYTF
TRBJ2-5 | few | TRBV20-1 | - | TGCAGTGTGCTTGAGGACCCAGAAAAAGAGACCCAGTACTTC | CSVLEDPEKETQYF
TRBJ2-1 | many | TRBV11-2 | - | TGTGCCAGCAGCCGAGGAACCAATGAGCAGTTCTTC | CASSRGTNEQFF
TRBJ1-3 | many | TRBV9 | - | TGTGCCAGCAGCCCCTGGGGGGGGAACACCATATATTTT | CASSPWGGNTIYF
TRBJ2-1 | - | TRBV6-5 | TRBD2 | TGTGCCAGCAGTTTGCGGACTAGCGGGGGGGCCGGGTCCTACAATGAGCAGTTCTTC | CASSLRTSGGAGSYNEQFF
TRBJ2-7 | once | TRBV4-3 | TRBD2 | TGCGCCAGCAGCCAAGATGGACTAGCATACGAGCAGTACTTC | CASSQDGLAYEQYF
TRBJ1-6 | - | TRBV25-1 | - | TGTGCCAGCAGAGAACAGGGAAATTCACCCCTCCACTTT | CASREQGNSPLHF
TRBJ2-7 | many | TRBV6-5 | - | TGTGCCAGCAGTGCCCCGGGGGAGGGACACTACGAGCAGTACTTC | CASSAPGEGHYEQYF
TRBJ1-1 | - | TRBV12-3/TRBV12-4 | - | TGTGCCAGCAGGTTTGACCTAACTGAAGCTTTCTTT | CASRFDLTEAFF
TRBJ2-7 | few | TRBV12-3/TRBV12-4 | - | TGTGCCAGTGCCGTGTATCCCTTTCTCGCAGAGCAGTACTTC | CASAVYPFLAEQYF
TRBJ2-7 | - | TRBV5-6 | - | TGTGCCAGCAGTTCCGGGGACACTACCGAGCAGTACTTC | CASSSGDTTEQYF
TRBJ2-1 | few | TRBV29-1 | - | TGCAGCGTTGAACAACCCTACAATGAGCAGTTCTTC | CSVEQPYNEQFF
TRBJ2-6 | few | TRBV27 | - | TGTGCCAGCAGACACTCTACTAGCTCTGGGGCCAACGTCCTGACTTTC | CASRHSTSSGANVLTF
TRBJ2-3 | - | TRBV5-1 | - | TGCGCCAGCAGCGTCAGGGGCCCAGATACGCAGTATTTT | CASSVRGPDTQYF
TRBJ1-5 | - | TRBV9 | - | TGTGCCAGCAGCGTAGAGTGGCGAGCTCAGCCCCAGCATTTT | CASSVEWRAQPQHF
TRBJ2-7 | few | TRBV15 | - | TGTGCCACCAGCAGAGAAAGGGCGCAGGACGAGCAGTACTTC | CATSRERAQDEQYF
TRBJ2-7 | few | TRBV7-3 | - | TGTGCCAGCAGCCCACAGGGGGGGATCGACGAGCAGTACTTC | CASSPQGGIDEQYF
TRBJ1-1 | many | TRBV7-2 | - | TGTGCCAGCAGCTTAGCAGGTGAAGCTTTCTTT | CASSLAGEAFF
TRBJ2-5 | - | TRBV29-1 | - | TGCAGCCACGCTAGGAACCTCACAGGGGGAGGGAGCCAGTACTTC | CSHARNLTGGGSQYF
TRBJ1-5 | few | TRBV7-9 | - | TGTGCCAGCAGCTTAGAGGTCAGAAGTACTGATAGCAATCAGCCCCAGCATTTT | CASSLEVRSTDSNQPQHF